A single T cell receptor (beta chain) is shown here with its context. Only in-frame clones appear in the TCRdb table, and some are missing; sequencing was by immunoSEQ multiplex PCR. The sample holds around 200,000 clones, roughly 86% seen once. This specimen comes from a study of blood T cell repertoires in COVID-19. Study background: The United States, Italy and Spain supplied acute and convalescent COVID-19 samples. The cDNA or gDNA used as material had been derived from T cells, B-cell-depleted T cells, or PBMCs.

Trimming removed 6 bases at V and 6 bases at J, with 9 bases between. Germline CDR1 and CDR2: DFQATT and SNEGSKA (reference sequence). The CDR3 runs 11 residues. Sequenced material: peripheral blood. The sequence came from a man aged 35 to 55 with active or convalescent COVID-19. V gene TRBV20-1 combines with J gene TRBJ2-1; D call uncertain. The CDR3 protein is CSARLFNEQFF. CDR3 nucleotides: TGCAGTGCCAGACTCTTCAATGAGCAGTTCTTC.